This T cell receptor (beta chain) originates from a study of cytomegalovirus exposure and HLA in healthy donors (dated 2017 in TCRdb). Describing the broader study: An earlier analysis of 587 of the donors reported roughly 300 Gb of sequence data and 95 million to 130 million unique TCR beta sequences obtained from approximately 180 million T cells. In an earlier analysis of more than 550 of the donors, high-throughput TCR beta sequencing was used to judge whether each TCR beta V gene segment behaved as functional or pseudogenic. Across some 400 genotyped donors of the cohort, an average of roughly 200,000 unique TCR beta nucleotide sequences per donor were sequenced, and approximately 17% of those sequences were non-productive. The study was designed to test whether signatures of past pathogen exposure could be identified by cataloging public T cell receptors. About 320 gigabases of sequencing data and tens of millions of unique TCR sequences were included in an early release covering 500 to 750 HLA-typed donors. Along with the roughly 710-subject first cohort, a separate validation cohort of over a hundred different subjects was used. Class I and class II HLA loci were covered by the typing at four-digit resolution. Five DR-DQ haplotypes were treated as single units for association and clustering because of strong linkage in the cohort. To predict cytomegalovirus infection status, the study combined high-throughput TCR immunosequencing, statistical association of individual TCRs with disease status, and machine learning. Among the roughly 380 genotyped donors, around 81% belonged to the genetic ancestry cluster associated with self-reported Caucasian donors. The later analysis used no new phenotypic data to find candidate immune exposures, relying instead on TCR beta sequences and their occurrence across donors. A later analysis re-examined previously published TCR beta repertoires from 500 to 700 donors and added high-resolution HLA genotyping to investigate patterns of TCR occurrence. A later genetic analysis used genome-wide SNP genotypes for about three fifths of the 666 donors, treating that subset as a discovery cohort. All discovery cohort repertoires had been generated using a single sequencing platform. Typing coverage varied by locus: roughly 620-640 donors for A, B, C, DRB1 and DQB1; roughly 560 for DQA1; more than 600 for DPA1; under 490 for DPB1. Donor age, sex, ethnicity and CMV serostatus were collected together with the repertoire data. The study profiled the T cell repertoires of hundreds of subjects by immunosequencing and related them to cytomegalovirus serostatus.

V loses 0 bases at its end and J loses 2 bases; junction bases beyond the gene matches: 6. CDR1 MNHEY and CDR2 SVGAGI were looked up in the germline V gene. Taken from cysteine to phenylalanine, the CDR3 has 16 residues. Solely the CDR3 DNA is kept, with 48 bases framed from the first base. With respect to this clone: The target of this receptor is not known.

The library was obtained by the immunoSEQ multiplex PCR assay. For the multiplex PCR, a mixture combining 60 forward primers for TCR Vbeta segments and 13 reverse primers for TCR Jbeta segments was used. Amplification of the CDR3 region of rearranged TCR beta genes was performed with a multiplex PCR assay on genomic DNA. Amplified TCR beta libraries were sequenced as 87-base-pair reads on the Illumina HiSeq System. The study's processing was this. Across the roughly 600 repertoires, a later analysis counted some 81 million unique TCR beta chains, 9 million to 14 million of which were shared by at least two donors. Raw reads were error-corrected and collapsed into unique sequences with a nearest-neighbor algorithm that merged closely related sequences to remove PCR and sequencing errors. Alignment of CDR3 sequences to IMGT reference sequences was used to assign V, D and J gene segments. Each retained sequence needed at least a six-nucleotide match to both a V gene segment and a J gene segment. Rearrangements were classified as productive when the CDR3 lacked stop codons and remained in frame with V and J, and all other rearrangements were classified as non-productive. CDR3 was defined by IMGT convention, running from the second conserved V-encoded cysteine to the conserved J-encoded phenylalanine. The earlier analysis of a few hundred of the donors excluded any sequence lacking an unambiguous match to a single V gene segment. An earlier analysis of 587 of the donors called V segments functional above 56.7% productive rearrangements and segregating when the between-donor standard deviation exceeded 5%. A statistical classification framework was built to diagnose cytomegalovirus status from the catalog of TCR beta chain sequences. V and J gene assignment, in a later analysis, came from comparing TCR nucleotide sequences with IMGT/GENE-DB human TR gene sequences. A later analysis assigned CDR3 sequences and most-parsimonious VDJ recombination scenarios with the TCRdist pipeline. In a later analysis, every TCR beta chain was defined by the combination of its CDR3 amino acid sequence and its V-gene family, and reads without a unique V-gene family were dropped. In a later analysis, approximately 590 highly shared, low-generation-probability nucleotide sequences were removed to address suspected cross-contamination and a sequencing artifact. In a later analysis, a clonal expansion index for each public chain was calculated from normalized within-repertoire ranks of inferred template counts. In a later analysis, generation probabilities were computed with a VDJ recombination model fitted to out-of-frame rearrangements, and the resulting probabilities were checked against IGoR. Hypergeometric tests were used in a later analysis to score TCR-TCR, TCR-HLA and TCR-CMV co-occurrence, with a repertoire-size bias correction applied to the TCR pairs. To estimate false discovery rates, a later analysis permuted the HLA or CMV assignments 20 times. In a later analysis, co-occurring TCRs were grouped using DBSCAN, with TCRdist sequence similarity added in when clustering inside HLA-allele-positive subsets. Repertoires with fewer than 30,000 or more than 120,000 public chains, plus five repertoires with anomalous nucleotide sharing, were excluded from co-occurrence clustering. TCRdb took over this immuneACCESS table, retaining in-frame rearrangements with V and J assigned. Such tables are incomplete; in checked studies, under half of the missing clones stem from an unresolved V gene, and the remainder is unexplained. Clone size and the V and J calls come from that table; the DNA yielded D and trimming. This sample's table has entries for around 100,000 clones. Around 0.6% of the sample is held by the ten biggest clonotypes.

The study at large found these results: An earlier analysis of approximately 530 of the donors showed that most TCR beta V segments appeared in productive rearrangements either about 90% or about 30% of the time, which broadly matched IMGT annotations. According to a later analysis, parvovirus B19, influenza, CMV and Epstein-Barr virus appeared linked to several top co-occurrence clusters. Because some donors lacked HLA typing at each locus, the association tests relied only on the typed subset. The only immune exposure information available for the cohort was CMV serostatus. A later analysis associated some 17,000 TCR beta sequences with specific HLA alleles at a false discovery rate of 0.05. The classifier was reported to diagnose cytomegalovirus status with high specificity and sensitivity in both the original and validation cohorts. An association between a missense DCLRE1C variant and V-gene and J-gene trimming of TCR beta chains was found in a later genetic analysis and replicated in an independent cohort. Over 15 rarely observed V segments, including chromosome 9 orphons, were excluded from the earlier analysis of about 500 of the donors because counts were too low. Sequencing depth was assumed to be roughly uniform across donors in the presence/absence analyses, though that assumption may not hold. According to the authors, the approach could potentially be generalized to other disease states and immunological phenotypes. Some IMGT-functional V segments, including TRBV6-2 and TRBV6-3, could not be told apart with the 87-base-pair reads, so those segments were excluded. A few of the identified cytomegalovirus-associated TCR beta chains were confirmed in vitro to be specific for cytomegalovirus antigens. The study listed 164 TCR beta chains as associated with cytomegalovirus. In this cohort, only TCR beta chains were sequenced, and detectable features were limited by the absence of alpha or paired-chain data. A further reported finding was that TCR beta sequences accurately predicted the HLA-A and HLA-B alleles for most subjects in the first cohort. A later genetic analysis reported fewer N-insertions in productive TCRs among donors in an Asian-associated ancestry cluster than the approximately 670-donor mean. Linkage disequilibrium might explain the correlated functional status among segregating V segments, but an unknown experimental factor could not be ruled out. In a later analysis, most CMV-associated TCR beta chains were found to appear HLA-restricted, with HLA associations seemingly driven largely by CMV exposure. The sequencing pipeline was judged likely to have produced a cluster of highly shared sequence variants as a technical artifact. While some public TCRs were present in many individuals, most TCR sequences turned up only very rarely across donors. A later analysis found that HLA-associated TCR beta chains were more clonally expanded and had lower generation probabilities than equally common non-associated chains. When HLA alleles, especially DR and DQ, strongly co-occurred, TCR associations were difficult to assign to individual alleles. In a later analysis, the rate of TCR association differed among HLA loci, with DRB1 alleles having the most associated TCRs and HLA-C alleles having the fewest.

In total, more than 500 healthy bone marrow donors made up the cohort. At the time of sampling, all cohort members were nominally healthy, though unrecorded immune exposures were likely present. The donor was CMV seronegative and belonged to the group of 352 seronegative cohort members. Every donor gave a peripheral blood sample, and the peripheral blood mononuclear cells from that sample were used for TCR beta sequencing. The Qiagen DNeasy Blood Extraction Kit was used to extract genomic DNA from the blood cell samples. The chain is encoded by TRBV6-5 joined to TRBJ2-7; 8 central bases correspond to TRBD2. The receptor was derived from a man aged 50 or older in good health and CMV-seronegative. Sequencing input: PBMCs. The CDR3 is CASSYSTGGAAYEQYF. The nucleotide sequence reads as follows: TGTGCCAGCAGTTACTCTACCGGGGGGGCTGCCTACGAGCAGTACTTC.